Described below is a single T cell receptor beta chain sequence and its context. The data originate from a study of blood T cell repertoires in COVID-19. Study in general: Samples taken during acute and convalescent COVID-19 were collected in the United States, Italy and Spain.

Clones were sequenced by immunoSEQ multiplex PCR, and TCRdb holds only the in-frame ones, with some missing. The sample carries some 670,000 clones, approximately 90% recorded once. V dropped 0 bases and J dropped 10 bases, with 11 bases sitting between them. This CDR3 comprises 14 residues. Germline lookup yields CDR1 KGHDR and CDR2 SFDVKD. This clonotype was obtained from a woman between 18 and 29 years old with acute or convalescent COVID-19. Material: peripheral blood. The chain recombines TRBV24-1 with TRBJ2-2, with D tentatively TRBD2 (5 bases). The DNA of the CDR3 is TGTGCCACCAGTGATTTGGATCCCCGGGAGGAGCTGTTTTTT. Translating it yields CATSDLDPREELFF.